The clone carrying this TCR beta chain showed up just a few times. This specimen belongs to a study of blood T cell repertoires in COVID-19. Individuals drawn from approximately 26 US areas were about 18 to 100 years old. Only in-frame clones appear in the TCRdb table, and some are missing; sequencing was by immunoSEQ multiplex PCR. Among about 190,000 clones listed, approximately 84% were seen once. The CDR3 sequence is 13 residues long. The germline gives CDR1 MNHEY, CDR2 SMNVEV (reference sequence). Trimming took 5 bases from V and 5 from J, leaving 12 bases between them. This rearrangement joins TRBV27 to TRBJ1-1, with D hard to call. The sequenced sample was PBMCs or T cells enriched from blood (not recorded which). The receptor was derived from a woman aged 25-40 years who had recovered from COVID-19. The CDR3 DNA follows: TGTGCCAGCAGTGCAAGGCGGGAAACTGAAGCTTTCTTT. Residues: CASSARRETEAFF.